These 13 T cell receptor beta chains share one sample of origin, sequenced in a study of T cells expressing NK-cell markers. TCRdb re-analyzed the 5' RACE reads; it lists each CDR3 protein once, without DNA. This table lists about 460,000 distinct CDR3 sequences. The sequencing input was blood T cells: a sorted CD56 or NKG2C T cell subset, CD4+ or CD8+ T cells, or bulk PBMC T cells (not recorded which). Source of these receptors: a woman in her forties or fifties in good health.

The J gene is TRBJ2-7, the V gene TRBV6-5. Per the germline V gene, CDR1 is MNHEY and CDR2 is SVGAGI. The CDR3 is 13 residues long. The CDR3 here is CASRGGVSYEQYF.

The CDR3 protein is CASRPSTSGRGRGTDTQYF. The gene calls are TRBV6-2 or TRBV6-3 and TRBJ2-3; TCRdb calls TRBD2, which cannot be checked without DNA. The CDR3 has 19 residues. Germline values: CDR1 MNHEY, CDR2 SVGEGT.

CDR3 residues: CASRGIGRNEKLFF. J is TRBJ1-4 and V is TRBV5-4; checking the TCRdb D call of TRBD1 is not possible without DNA. The CDR3 covers 14 residues. Germline V CDR1 and CDR2: SGHNT, YYREEE (reference sequence).

CDR3 amino acids: CASSYSQPDGRSSTDTQYF. V and J are TRBV6-5 and TRBJ2-3; the TCRdb call, TRBD1, lacks DNA for checking. The CDR3 has 19 residues. Germline V lookup: CDR1 MNHEY, CDR2 SVGAGI.

The CDR3 loop reads CAISRQGLMDGYTF. The chain carries TRBV10-3 and TRBJ1-2; TCRdb proposes TRBD1, but this gene call is untestable without DNA. Germline assignment: CDR1 ENHRY and CDR2 SYGVKD. This CDR3 has 14 amino acids.

The chain combines TRBV29-1 with TRBJ1-1; TCRdb selects TRBD1, and the lack of DNA leaves this call unchecked. CDR3 length: 12 amino acids. Germline assignment: CDR1 SQVTM and CDR2 ANQGSEA. CDR3 in amino acids: CSVAGGTTEAFF.

The CDR3 protein is CASSLGVPDTQYF. This chain connects TRBV5-1 to TRBJ2-3; TCRdb gives TRBD1 as the D gene, but with no DNA this cannot be confirmed. The CDR3 has 13 amino acids. CDR1 and CDR2 (germline): SGHRS, YFSETQ.

This rearrangement joins TRBV6-2 or TRBV6-3 to TRBJ2-1; TCRdb's assignment of TRBD2 cannot be checked, as there is no DNA. Germline loops: CDR1 MNHEY, CDR2 SVGEGT. This CDR3 region has 14 residues. CDR3 amino acids: CASRGSGANNEQFF.

This rearrangement joins TRBV11-2 to TRBJ2-1; as DNA is missing, the TRBD2 call by TCRdb cannot be tested. CDR1 SGHAT and CDR2 FQNNGV come from the germline V gene. This CDR3 spans 16 amino acids. CDR3: CASSFRTSGRTDEQFF.

The rearrangement links TRBV7-9 to TRBJ2-7; TCRdb calls TRBD2, which cannot be checked without DNA. Germline-derived CDR1 and CDR2 are SEHNR and FQNEAQ (reference sequence). CDR3 length equals 15 residues. The CDR3 spells CASLGTSGSSDEQYF.

The chain joins TRBV5-1 to TRBJ1-2; TCRdb names TRBD1, which stays unverified in the absence of DNA. This CDR3 is 18 amino acids long. CDR1 is SGHRS and CDR2 is YFSETQ in the germline V gene. CDR3 loop: CASSSRADQPYTNYGYTF. Full variable domain (remainder filled in from reference TRBV5-1 and TRBJ1-2): KAGVTQTPRYLIKTRGQQVTLSCSPISGHRSVSWYQQTPGQGLQFLFEYFSETQRNKGNFPGRFSGRQFSNSRSEMNVSTLELGDSALYLCASSSRADQPYTNYGYTFGSGTRLTVV.

The chain recombines TRBV5-1 with TRBJ2-3; TCRdb's D call, TRBD2, is unchecked because there is no DNA. CDR3 length: 16 residues. The germline CDR1 and CDR2 sequences are SGHRS and YFSETQ. This chain's CDR3 is CASSLSGTSRPDTQYF.

J is TRBJ2-2 and V is TRBV29-1; no DNA is available, so the TRBD2 call from TCRdb remains unchecked. Germline-derived CDR1 and CDR2 are SQVTM and ANQGSEA. The length of the CDR3 is 11 residues. The CDR3 loop is CSVGGPLGPVF.